These 18 T cell receptor beta chains came from one sample sequenced in a study of blood T cell repertoires in COVID-19. Using immunoSEQ multiplex PCR, the repertoire was profiled, and TCRdb retains in-frame clones only, with some absent. Counted here are over 70,000 clones, 77% occurring once; the ten biggest clones make up approximately 9.2%. Sequencing input: peripheral blood. These receptor sequences come from a woman at least 80 years old with acute or convalescent COVID-19.

The chain couples TRBV11-2 to TRBJ1-1, with D possibly being TRBD1 (5 bases). The V gene lost 4 bases and the J gene lost 1 base, with 10 bases spanning the gap. This CDR3 is 14 amino acids long. The germline CDR1 and CDR2 sequences are SGHAT and FQNNGV. The CDR3: CASSYRGGNTEAFF. The DNA for the CDR3 is TGTGCCAGCAGCTACCGGGGGGGGAACACTGAAGCTTTCTTT.

This clone was observed a few times. This chain joins TRBV7-9 and TRBJ2-1, with D perhaps TRBD2 (6 bases). This CDR3 is 15 amino acids long. Trimming left V 1 base short and J 1 base short, with 8 bases between. In germline, CDR1 is SEHNR, CDR2 FQNEAQ (reference sequence). As DNA, the CDR3 is TGTGCCAGCAGCTTAGATGCGGGATCCTACAATGAGCAGTTCTTC. Translated: CASSLDAGSYNEQFF.

This clone was seen repeatedly, ten times or more. The chain employs TRBV18 and TRBJ1-1, with 7 bases lining up with TRBD1. Germline V gene sequence: CDR1 KGHSH, CDR2 LQKENI. With V trimmed by 6 bases and J by 1 base, 8 bases remained unmatched. The CDR3 has 15 amino acids. This CDR3 is CASSLAGTENTEAFF. CDR3 nucleotide sequence: TGTGCCAGCTCTCTGGCCGGGACAGAGAACACTGAAGCTTTCTTT.

J is TRBJ2-3 and V is TRBV6-1; TRBD2 matches at 9 bases. Losses at the gene ends were 6 bases for V and 4 bases for J; bases not matched to a gene: 8. Germline assignment: CDR1 MNHNS and CDR2 SASEGT. The CDR3 loop spans 15 amino acids. As DNA, the CDR3 is TGTGCCAGCAGAAATAGCGGGGGAGTGCCAGATACGCAGTATTTT. It is translated as CASRNSGGVPDTQYF.

V and J are TRBV5-1 and TRBJ1-2, with TRBD1 as a possible D gene (5 bases). This CDR3 comprises 13 residues. Deletions cut 2 bases from V and 6 bases from J, with 11 bases between. Germline CDR1 SGHRS, CDR2 YFSETQ. CDR3 coding DNA: TGCGCCAGCAGCTTCGGGGGTCCGAATGGCTACACCTTC. Translating it yields CASSFGGPNGYTF. The full variable domain, in which reference TRBV5-1 and TRBJ1-2 provide the parts outside the CDR3, is KAGVTQTPRYLIKTRGQQVTLSCSPISGHRSVSWYQQTPGQGLQFLFEYFSETQRNKGNFPGRFSGRQFSNSRSEMNVSTLELGDSALYLCASSFGGPNGYTFGSGTRLTVV.

In its sample, this clone was seen once. The genes are TRBV19 and TRBJ2-2; 8 nucleotides agree with TRBD1. There are 15 residues in the CDR3. The trim removed 5 bases at V and 2 bases at J, leaving 4 bases unmatched. Germline CDR1 reads LNHDA; CDR2 reads SQIVND (reference sequence). DNA of the CDR3: TGTGCCAGTAGTTTCGGGACAGGTAACACCGGGGAGCTGTTTTTT. The encoded protein is CASSFGTGNTGELFF.

Concerning this clone itself: The conserved phenylalanine or tryptophan normally closing the CDR3 is absent here, so this likely arose from a read error. The DNA is left out, because the CDR3 cannot be placed on it with certainty; the CDR3 is given as TCRdb lists it. The genes are TRBV19 and TRBJ1-2. Ends included, the CDR3 has 8 residues. Germline-derived CDR1 and CDR2 are LNHDA and SQIVND (reference sequence). CDR3 loop: CASKGRVN.

J is TRBJ1-6 and V is TRBV7-8; 7 nucleotides align to TRBD1. This CDR3 has 21 amino acids. With V trimmed by 1 base and J by 7 bases, 22 bases remained unmatched. CDR1 and CDR2 from the germline V gene are SGHVS and FQNEAQ. CDR3 nucleotides: TGTGCCAGCAGCTTAGAAACCCTTGTGAACCGTGGACAGGCTTACAATTCACCCCTCCACTTT. It encodes CASSLETLVNRGQAYNSPLHF.

This chain uses TRBV3-1 (or the pseudogene TRBV3-2) with TRBJ2-1, with a possible D match to TRBD1 (6 bases). V lost 0 bases to trimming and J lost 5 bases, with 14 bases between them. The germline V gene has CDR1 LGHDT and CDR2 YNNKEL (reference sequence). The CDR3 spans 16 residues. As DNA, the CDR3 is TGTGCCAGCAGCCAAGATTCAGGGGCGGTGCACAATGAGCAGTTCTTC. As protein: CASSQDSGAVHNEQFF.

The chain carries TRBV18 and TRBJ1-2, with TRBD1 matching over 8 bases. This CDR3 is built from 16 residues. After removal of 0 bases from V and 6 bases from J, the junction contained 9 bases not matched to a gene. Germline V CDR1 and CDR2: KGHSH, LQKENI. The CDR3 reads CASSPPGQGAGNGYTF. CDR3 sequence (DNA): TGTGCCAGCTCACCACCGGGGCAGGGGGCCGGGAATGGCTACACCTTC.

This clone was seen a single time. The V call is TRBV10-3, the J call TRBJ1-1; D gene uncertain. The CDR3 runs to 13 residues. Germline loops: CDR1 ENHRY, CDR2 SYGVKD. The germline V and J ends were trimmed by 6 bases and 4 bases, with 12 bases remaining between them. The CDR3 DNA sequence: TGTGCCATCAGCAGAGACCGGGGCACTGAAGCTTTCTTT. Translation: CAISRDRGTEAFF.

The chain is built from TRBV25-1 and TRBJ1-6; no firm D call. V lost 6 bases and J 11 bases, leaving 14 bases between the germline ends. Per the germline V gene, CDR1 is MGHDK and CDR2 is SYGVNS. There are 13 residues in the CDR3. As DNA, the CDR3 is TGTGCCAGCAGGGATGGGCTCGGCCCACCCCTCCACTTT. It encodes CASRDGLGPPLHF. Variable domain in full (rest from reference TRBV25-1 and TRBJ1-6): EADIYQTPRYLVIGTGKKITLECSQTMGHDKMYWYQQDPGMELHLIHYSYGVNSTEKGDLSSESTVSRIRTEHFPLTLESARPSHTSQYLCASRDGLGPPLHFGNGTRLTVT.

The chain has TRBV18 and TRBJ2-3; 8 nucleotides agree with TRBD1. Germline assignment: CDR1 KGHSH and CDR2 LQKENI. The V gene end was trimmed by 9 bases and the J gene end by 1 base; junction bases not matched to a gene: 6. CDR3 size: 14 residues. CDR3 nucleotides: TGTGCCAGTAATGGACAGGGCGGCACAGATACGCAGTATTTT. It encodes CASNGQGGTDTQYF.

The chain links TRBV29-1 to TRBJ2-5, with 8 bases aligning to TRBD1. The CDR3 covers 13 residues. CDR1 SQVTM and CDR2 ANQGSEA come from the germline V gene. The J segment lost 0 bases and the V segment lost 7 bases, leaving 4 bases of the junction unmatched. The CDR3 here is CSARDRYQETQYF. In DNA, the CDR3 is TGCAGCGCGAGGGACAGGTACCAAGAGACCCAGTACTTC.

The CDR3 reads CASSLGRTGGPYGYTF. For the CDR3, the DNA is TGCGCCAGCAGCTTGGGCCGAACAGGGGGGCCCTATGGCTACACCTTC. This chain joins TRBV5-1 and TRBJ1-2; 8 positions agree with TRBD1. The V segment lost 0 bases and the J segment 4 bases; nucleotides outside the gene matches: 8. Germline assignment: CDR1 SGHRS and CDR2 YFSETQ. The CDR3 length is 16 residues.

This clone was detected once. The CDR3 bases are TGTGCCACAAAACTTGGGCAGGGCTTCACCTACGAGCAGTACTTC. It is translated as CATKLGQGFTYEQYF. V and J are TRBV28 and TRBJ2-7; tentative D call: TRBD1 (5 bases). Germline CDR1 reads MDHEN; CDR2 reads SYDVKM. The CDR3 loop spans 15 amino acids. Trimming left V 10 bases short and J 2 bases short, with 21 bases between.

This chain uses TRBV6-5 with TRBJ2-1; TRBD2 matches 8 bases. CDR3 length equals 14 residues. Germline V gene lookup returns CDR1 MNHEY and CDR2 SVGAGI. Trimming at V came to 6 bases and at J to 10 bases, leaving 11 bases not matched to a gene. Here the CDR3 reads CASRAGTRWWEQFF. The CDR3 DNA reads as TGTGCCAGCAGGGCCGGGACTAGGTGGTGGGAGCAGTTCTTC.

This clone was counted a few times. The gene calls are TRBV28 and TRBJ1-2; 9 nucleotides align to TRBD1. After removal of 8 bases from V and 7 bases from J, the junction contained 8 bases not matched to a gene. In germline, CDR1 is MDHEN, CDR2 SYDVKM. The CDR3 runs 13 residues. In DNA form, the CDR3 reads TGTGCCAGCGGTTCGGGACAGGGTGGTGGCTACACCTTC. Translating it yields CASGSGQGGGYTF.